Each of the 25 T cell receptor beta chains below was sequenced from the same sample in a study of OX40 agonist ivuxolimab in advanced cancers. The assay was immunoSEQ multiplex PCR, and TCRdb's table has in-frame clones only and misses some. The sample yields roughly 98,000 clones, about 80% seen once. Specimen: CD4+ or CD8+ T cells sorted from blood, collected in a trial of the OX40 agonist ivuxolimab. These receptor sequences come from an adult with an advanced solid tumor such as melanoma, head and neck, liver or kidney cancer.

V is TRBV6-6 and J is TRBJ2-7; D is perhaps TRBD2 (6 bases). The V and J ends lost 2 bases and 7 bases respectively, with 15 bases between them. CDR1 MNHNY and CDR2 SVGAGI come from the germline V gene (reference sequence). This CDR3 has 14 amino acids. CDR3 sequence reads: CASSYSRDSEEQYF. The CDR3 region has the DNA TGTGCCAGCAGTTACAGTCGGGACTCGGAGGAGCAGTACTTC.

The chain combines TRBV7-9 with TRBJ2-2; D might be TRBD1 (5 bases). Germline V gene lookup returns CDR1 SEHNR and CDR2 FQNEAQ (reference sequence). V shed 5 bases and J shed 4 bases, with 14 bases lying between them. The CDR3 is 15 residues long. The CDR3: CASSTTVDITGELFF. DNA for the CDR3: TGTGCCAGCAGCACGACAGTGGATATCACCGGGGAGCTGTTTTTT.

The chain is built from TRBV1 and TRBJ2-5; no DNA check was done on the table's D call, TRBD2. TRBV1 has pseudogene status. This CDR3 is built from 14 residues. CDR3 nucleotide sequence: TGCACCAGCAGCCAATTAACTAAAGAAGAGACCCAGTACTTC. Protein: CTSSQLTKEETQYF.

J is TRBJ2-7 and V is TRBV7-9; D is ambiguous. Germline V lookup: CDR1 SEHNR, CDR2 FQNEAQ (reference sequence). The V and J ends lost 3 bases and 7 bases respectively, with 7 bases between them. The CDR3 covers 11 residues. The CDR3 sequence: CASSFGREQYF. The CDR3 region has the DNA TGTGCCAGCAGCTTCGGCAGGGAGCAGTACTTC.

The chain combines TRBV5-6 with TRBJ2-1, with D maybe TRBD2 (5 bases). The V end was cut by 4 bases, the J end by 2 bases, with 13 bases between. Germline loops: CDR1 SGHDT, CDR2 YYEEEE. This CDR3 is 15 amino acids long. In DNA, the CDR3 is TGTGCCAGCAGCCCCCGGACTCTCGCCTACAATGAGCAGTTCTTC. Protein: CASSPRTLAYNEQFF.

In its sample, this clone was seen a few times. The chain couples TRBV11-2 to TRBJ2-7, with TRBD2 matching over 12 bases. Looked up from germline, CDR1 is SGHAT and CDR2 is FQNNGV. V was pared by 1 base and J by 2 bases, with 9 bases of the junction left unmatched. The length of the CDR3 is 18 residues. In DNA, the CDR3 is TGTGCCAGCAGCTTAGTTCCGACTAGCGGGAGTCGGGCCTACGAGCAGTACTTC. It translates to CASSLVPTSGSRAYEQYF.

V usage is TRBV21-1 and J usage is TRBJ2-3; TRBD2, as called in the table, went unchecked against the DNA. TRBV21-1 is assigned pseudogene status. There are 16 residues in the CDR3. The CDR3 nucleotides read TGTGCCAGCAGGGGAAGCGGGAGGGCTAGCACAGATACGCAGTATTTT. Translated, it gives CASRGSGRASTDTQYF.

The chain combines TRBV5-4 with TRBJ2-7; 13 bases fit TRBD2. The ends lost 4 bases at V and 4 bases at J; junction bases unmatched: 5. Looked up from germline, CDR1 is SGHNT and CDR2 is YYREEE (reference sequence). CDR3 length: 15 residues. The DNA of the CDR3 is TGTGCCAGCAGCCTCAGGACTAGCGGGAGATACGAGCAGTACTTC. Its protein product is CASSLRTSGRYEQYF.

The chain couples TRBV6-1 to TRBJ1-1; D is ambiguous. The germline gives CDR1 MNHNS, CDR2 SASEGT. The CDR3 covers 12 residues. V lost 7 bases to trimming and J lost 1 base, with 7 bases between them. This CDR3 is CASTRQNTEAFF. The CDR3 bases are TGTGCCAGCACCAGACAGAACACTGAAGCTTTCTTT.

By proportion, this clone is medium-sized. The chain employs TRBV7-3 and TRBJ2-2; D gene ambiguous. CDR3 length: 14 residues. Germline V lookup: CDR1 SGHTA, CDR2 FQGTGA. Trimming removed 5 bases from V and 1 base from J, with 8 bases in between. The CDR3 DNA is TGTGCCAGCAGCGCCTACAGGAACACCGGGGAGCTGTTTTTT. This codes for CASSAYRNTGELFF. The full variable domain, completed using reference TRBV7-3 and TRBJ2-2, is GAGVSQTPSNKVTEKGKYVELRCDPISGHTALYWYRQSLGQGPEFLIYFQGTGAADDSGLPNDRFFAVRPEGSVSTLKIQRTERGDSAVYLCASSAYRNTGELFFGEGSRLTVL.

The chain links TRBV4-3 to TRBJ1-4; 7 positions agree with TRBD1. The CDR3 is 15 residues long. V was pared by 4 bases and J by 10 bases, with 12 bases of the junction left unmatched. Germline CDR1 LGHNA, CDR2 YSLEER. The CDR3 protein is CASSPDREGIGKLFF. In DNA, the CDR3 is TGCGCCAGCAGCCCTGACAGGGAGGGGATAGGAAAACTGTTTTTT.

The chain has TRBV6-1 and TRBJ2-5; 9 bases map to TRBD1. V shed 3 bases and J 5 bases; nucleotides not matched to a gene: 4. Germline V gene sequence: CDR1 MNHNS, CDR2 SASEGT. The CDR3 loop spans 14 amino acids. The CDR3 here is CASSDDRGFETQYF. In DNA form, the CDR3 reads TGTGCCAGCAGTGATGACAGGGGGTTTGAGACCCAGTACTTC.

The rearrangement uses TRBV19 and TRBJ2-3; 9 bases are shared with TRBD2. The germline CDR1 and CDR2 sequences are LNHDA and SQIVND (reference sequence). The V and J ends lost 9 bases and 0 bases, in that order; junction bases with no gene match: 4. The CDR3 is 14 residues long. In DNA form, the CDR3 reads TGTGCCAGCACTAGCGGGTTGAGCACAGATACGCAGTATTTT. It encodes CASTSGLSTDTQYF.

This chain uses TRBV5-4 with TRBJ1-3; D is ambiguous. Deletions cut 2 bases from V and 0 bases from J, with 9 bases between. The CDR3 sequence is 15 residues long. CDR1 SGHNT and CDR2 YYREEE come from the germline V gene (reference sequence). CDR3 nucleotides: TGTGCCAGCAGCTTATCCGGGGACTCTGGAAACACCATATATTTT. It encodes CASSLSGDSGNTIYF.

The CDR3 region has the DNA TGTGCCAGCAGTGAAGGGCAGGAAGGGGAAAAACTGTTTTTT. Its protein is CASSEGQEGEKLFF. The rearrangement joins TRBV2 to TRBJ1-4; D is unresolved. The ends were cut back, 1 base at V and 8 bases at J, with 11 bases in the middle. This CDR3 comprises 14 residues. Germline assignment: CDR1 SNHLY and CDR2 FYNNEI.

The chain has TRBV28 and TRBJ1-2; TRBD1 matches at 9 bases. This CDR3 has 17 residues. Germline assignment: CDR1 MDHEN and CDR2 SYDVKM. Unmatched junction bases numbered 8, after V lost 2 bases and J lost 1 base. This CDR3 reads CASSLTGTGRINYGYTF. The CDR3 coding sequence is TGTGCCAGCAGTTTAACCGGGACAGGGCGGATTAACTATGGCTACACCTTC.

J is TRBJ2-1 and V is TRBV6-6; 11 bases map to TRBD1. The germline gives CDR1 MNHNY, CDR2 SVGAGI (reference sequence). J was trimmed by 10 bases and V by 6 bases; bases with no gene match: 5. This CDR3 region has 13 residues. CDR3 in amino acids: CASRGTGGSEQFF. Here the CDR3 DNA reads TGTGCCAGCAGGGGGACAGGGGGTTCCGAGCAGTTCTTC.

The table lists this clone with a few counts. V gene TRBV10-3 combines with J gene TRBJ1-5; tentatively, D is TRBD1 (5 bases). CDR3 length: 14 residues. CDR1 ENHRY and CDR2 SYGVKD come from the germline V gene. Trimming cost V 7 bases and J 1 base, with 11 bases left between them. The CDR3 loop reads CAIKDRDSNQPQHF. CDR3 coding DNA: TGTGCCATCAAGGACCGGGACAGCAATCAGCCCCAGCATTTT.

Here the CDR3 DNA reads TGTGCCAGCAGTTTCACGCGGGACGTTCAGCCCCAGCATTTT. Its translation: CASSFTRDVQPQHF. V is TRBV6-6 and J is TRBJ1-5, with a weak D call TRBD1 (5 bases). Germline V gene data show CDR1 as MNHNY and CDR2 as SVGAGI (reference sequence). V lost 4 bases, J lost 6 bases, and 13 bases lay in between. This CDR3 has 14 amino acids.

J is TRBJ1-4 and V is TRBV11-2, with 11 nucleotides matching TRBD1. Trimming took 3 bases from V and 6 from J; bases not matched to a gene: 3. Germline loops: CDR1 SGHAT, CDR2 FQNNGV. The CDR3 length is 15 residues. CDR3 DNA: TGTGCCAGCAGCTTGCGGGACAGGGGGGATGAAAAACTGTTTTTT. Protein: CASSLRDRGDEKLFF.

The genes are TRBV4-1 and TRBJ2-1; 9 positions agree with TRBD2. V lost 3 bases, J lost 8 bases, and 17 bases stayed unmatched. The CDR3 consists of 18 residues. Germline V CDR1 and CDR2: MGHRA, YSYEKL. Here the CDR3 DNA reads TGCGCCAGCAGCCACAGCCAAGGCGGGGCGGGAGGGGGGTATGAGCAGTTCTTC. It is translated as CASSHSQGGAGGGYEQFF.

The chain combines TRBV4-3 with TRBJ2-3; 10 nucleotides agree with TRBD2. CDR1 is LGHNA and CDR2 is YSLEER in the germline V gene. Unmatched junction bases numbered 16, after V lost 4 bases and J lost 6 bases. The CDR3 extends over 18 amino acids. CDR3 sequence reads: CASSRGLAVTRGVDTQYF. The DNA of the CDR3 is TGCGCCAGCAGCCGCGGACTAGCGGTAACCCGGGGTGTCGATACGCAGTATTTT.

The chain joins TRBV14 to TRBJ1-2; D possibly corresponds to TRBD1 (5 bases). Deletions cut 0 bases from V and 5 bases from J, with 7 bases between. CDR3 size: 13 residues. In germline, CDR1 is SGHDN, CDR2 FVKESK. The CDR3 DNA follows: TGTGCCAGCAGCCAAGACCAGGGTTATGGCTACACCTTC. Its protein is CASSQDQGYGYTF. Full variable domain (missing parts from reference TRBV14 and TRBJ1-2): EAGVTQFPSHSVIEKGQTVTLRCDPISGHDNLYWYRRVMGKEIKFLLHFVKESKQDESGMPNNRFLAERTGGTYSTLKVQPAELEDSGVYFCASSQDQGYGYTFGSGTRLTVV.

The sample holds a few counts of this clone. The chain employs TRBV6-1 and TRBJ1-5, with unresolved D. This CDR3 comprises 14 residues. The V end was cut by 8 bases, the J end by 4 bases, with 15 bases between. The germline V gene has CDR1 MNHNS and CDR2 SASEGT. CDR3 sequence (DNA): TGTGCCAGCTCGAATGTGGGGAATAATCAGCCCCAGCATTTT. Encoded protein: CASSNVGNNQPQHF.

The chain joins TRBV30 to TRBJ2-3, with D perhaps TRBD1 (5 bases). V lost 0 bases and J 2 bases, leaving 12 bases between the germline ends. CDR1 GTSNPN and CDR2 SVGIG come from the germline V gene (reference sequence). The CDR3 has 15 amino acids. CDR3 amino acids: CAWSVGARITDTQYF. The CDR3 DNA is TGTGCCTGGAGTGTAGGGGCCCGAATCACAGATACGCAGTATTTT.